This T cell receptor (beta chain) is drawn from a study of T cell changes during pregnancy in multiple sclerosis (dated by TCRdb to between 2018 and 2021). Notes on the research overall: In women with multiple sclerosis, the researchers looked at how the T cell repertoire shifted as pregnancy progressed.

The library was built by means of the immunoSEQ multiplex PCR assay. TCRdb took over this immuneACCESS table, retaining in-frame rearrangements with V and J assigned. Such tables are incomplete; in checked studies, under half of the missing clones stem from an unresolved V gene, and the remainder is unexplained. The sample contains 35,000 to 50,000 clones, more than 75% of them found a single time. Roughly 1.4% of the sample lies in the top ten. Of note for this clone: Its antigen target is currently unknown. Base-call qualities are not available, and no considerably larger clone is one nucleotide away.

CDR3 length: 15 amino acids, cysteine to phenylalanine. Only the CDR3 part of the read is kept: 45 bases, read in frame from the first base. The germline ends are 8 bases apart after V is trimmed by 2 bases and J by 0 bases. Looking up the germline V gene yields CDR1 SGHRS and CDR2 YFSETQ. The TCR comes from a female donor with multiple sclerosis, enrolled in a pregnancy study. The specimen sequenced was PBMCs (not recorded whether the cells were cultured). This receptor chain uses TRBV5-1 and TRBJ1-4; no D gene is confidently identified. The nucleotide sequence reads as follows: TGCGCCAGCAGCTTCCACAGTTCAACTAATGAAAAACTGTTTTTT. Translation gives CASSFHSSTNEKLFF.